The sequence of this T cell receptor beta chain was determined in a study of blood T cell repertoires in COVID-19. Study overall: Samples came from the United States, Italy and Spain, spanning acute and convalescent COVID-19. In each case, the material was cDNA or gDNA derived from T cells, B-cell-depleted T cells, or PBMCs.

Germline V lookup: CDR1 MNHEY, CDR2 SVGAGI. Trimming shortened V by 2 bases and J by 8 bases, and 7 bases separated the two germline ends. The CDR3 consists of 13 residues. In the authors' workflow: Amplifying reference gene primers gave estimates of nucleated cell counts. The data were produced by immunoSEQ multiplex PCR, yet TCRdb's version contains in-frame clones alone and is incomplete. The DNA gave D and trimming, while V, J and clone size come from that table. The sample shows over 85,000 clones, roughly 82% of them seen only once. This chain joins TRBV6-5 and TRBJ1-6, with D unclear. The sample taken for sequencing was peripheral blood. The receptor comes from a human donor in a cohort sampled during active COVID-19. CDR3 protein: CASSYRLDSPLHF. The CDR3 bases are TGTGCCAGCAGTTACCGACTGGATTCACCCCTCCACTTT.